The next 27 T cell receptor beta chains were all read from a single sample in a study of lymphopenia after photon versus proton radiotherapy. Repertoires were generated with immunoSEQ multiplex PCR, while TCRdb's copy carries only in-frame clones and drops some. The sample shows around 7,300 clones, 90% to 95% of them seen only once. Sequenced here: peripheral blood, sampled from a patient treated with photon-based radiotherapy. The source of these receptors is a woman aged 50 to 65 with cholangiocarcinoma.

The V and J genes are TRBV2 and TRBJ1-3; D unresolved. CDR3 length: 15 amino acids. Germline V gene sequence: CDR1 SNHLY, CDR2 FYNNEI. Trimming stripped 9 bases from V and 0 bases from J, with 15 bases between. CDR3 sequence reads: CASRGRTSSGNTIYF. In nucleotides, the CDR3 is TGTGCCAGTCGTGGCAGGACCTCCTCTGGAAACACCATATATTTT.

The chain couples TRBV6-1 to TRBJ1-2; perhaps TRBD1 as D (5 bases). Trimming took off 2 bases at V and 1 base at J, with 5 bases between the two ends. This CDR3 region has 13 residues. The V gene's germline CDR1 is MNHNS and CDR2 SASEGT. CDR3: CASSEQGNYGYTF. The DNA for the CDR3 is TGTGCCAGCAGTGAACAGGGTAACTATGGCTACACCTTC.

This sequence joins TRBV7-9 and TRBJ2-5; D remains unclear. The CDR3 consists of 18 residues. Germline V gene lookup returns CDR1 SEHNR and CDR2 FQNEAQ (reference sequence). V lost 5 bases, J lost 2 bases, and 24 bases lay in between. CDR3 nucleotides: TGTGCCAGCAGCCCAGCGAACGGTCCCGTGGGGTTTCAAGAGACCCAGTACTTC. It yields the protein CASSPANGPVGFQETQYF.

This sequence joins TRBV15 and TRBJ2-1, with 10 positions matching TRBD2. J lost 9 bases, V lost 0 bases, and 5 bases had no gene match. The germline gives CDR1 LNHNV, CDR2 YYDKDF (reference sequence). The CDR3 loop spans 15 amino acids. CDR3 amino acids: CATSRDQRGGAEQFF. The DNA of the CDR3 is TGTGCCACCAGCAGAGACCAGCGGGGGGGCGCTGAGCAGTTCTTC.

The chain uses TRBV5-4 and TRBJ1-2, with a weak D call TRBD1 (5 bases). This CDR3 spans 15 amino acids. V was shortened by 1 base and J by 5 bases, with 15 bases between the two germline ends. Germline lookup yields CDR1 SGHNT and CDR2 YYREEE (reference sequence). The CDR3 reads CASSLLKGAGYGYTF. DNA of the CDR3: TGTGCCAGCAGCTTGTTAAAAGGGGCAGGGTATGGCTACACCTTC.

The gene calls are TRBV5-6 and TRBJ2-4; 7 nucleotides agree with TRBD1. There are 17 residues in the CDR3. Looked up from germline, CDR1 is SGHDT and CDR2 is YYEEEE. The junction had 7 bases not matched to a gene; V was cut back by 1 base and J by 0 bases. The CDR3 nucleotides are TGTGCCAGCAGCTTGATGACGGGACAGCTAGCCAAAAACATTCAGTACTTC. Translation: CASSLMTGQLAKNIQYF.

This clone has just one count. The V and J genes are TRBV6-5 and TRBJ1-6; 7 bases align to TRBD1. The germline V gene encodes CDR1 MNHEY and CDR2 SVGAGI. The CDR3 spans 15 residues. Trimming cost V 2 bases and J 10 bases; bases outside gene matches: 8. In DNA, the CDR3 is TGTGCCAGCAGTTACCAGGGGGGGAAGGAATCACCCCTCCACTTT. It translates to CASSYQGGKESPLHF.

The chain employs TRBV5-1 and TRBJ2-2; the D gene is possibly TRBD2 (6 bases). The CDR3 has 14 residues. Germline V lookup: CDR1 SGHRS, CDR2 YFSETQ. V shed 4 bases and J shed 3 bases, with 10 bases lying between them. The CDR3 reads CASSLTGDTGELFF. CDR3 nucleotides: TGCGCCAGCAGCCTAACGGGGGACACCGGGGAGCTGTTTTTT.

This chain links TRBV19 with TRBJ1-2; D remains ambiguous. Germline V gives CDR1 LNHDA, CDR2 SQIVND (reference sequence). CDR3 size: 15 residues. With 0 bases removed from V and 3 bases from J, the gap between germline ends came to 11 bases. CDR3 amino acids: CASSIDRKSHYGYTF. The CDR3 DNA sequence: TGTGCCAGTAGTATAGATCGGAAGTCCCACTATGGCTACACCTTC. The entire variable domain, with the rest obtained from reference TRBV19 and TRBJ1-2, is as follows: DGGITQSPKYLFRKEGQNVTLSCEQNLNHDAMYWYRQDPGQGLRLIYYSQIVNDFQKGDIAEGYSVSREKKESFPLTVTSAQKNPTAFYLCASSIDRKSHYGYTFGSGTRLTVV.

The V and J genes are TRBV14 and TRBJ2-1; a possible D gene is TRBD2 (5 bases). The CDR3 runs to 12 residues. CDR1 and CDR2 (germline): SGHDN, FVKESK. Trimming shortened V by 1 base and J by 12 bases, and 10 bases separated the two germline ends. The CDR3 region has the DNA TGTGCCAGCAGCCAAGGTGGCGGGTCGCAGTTCTTC. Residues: CASSQGGGSQFF.

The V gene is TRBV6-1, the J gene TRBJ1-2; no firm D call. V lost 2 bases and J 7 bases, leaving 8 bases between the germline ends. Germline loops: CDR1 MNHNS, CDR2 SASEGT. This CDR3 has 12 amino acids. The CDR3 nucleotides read TGTGCCAGCAGTGAAACGGTGCCTGGCTACACCTTC. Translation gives CASSETVPGYTF.

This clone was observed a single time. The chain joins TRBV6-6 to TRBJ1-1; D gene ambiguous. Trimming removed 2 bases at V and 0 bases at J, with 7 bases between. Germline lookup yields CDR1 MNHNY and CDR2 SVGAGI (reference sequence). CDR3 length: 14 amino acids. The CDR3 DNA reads TGTGCCAGCAGTTACCGAGGGTTGAACACTGAAGCTTTCTTT. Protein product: CASSYRGLNTEAFF.

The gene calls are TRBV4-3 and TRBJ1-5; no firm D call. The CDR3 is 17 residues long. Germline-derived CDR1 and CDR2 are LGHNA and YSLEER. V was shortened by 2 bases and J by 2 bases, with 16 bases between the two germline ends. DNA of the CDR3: TGCGCCAGCAGCCAACGTATAAATTGGGCGGGCAATCAGCCCCAGCATTTT. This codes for CASSQRINWAGNQPQHF.

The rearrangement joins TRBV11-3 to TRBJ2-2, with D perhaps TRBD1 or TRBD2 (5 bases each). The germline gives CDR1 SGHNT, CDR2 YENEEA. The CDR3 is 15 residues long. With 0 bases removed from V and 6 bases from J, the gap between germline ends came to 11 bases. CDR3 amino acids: CASSLEGTGPGELFF. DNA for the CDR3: TGTGCCAGCAGCTTAGAGGGGACGGGTCCCGGGGAGCTGTTTTTT. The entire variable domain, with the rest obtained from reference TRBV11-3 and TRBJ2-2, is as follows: EAGVVQSPRYKIIEKKQPVAFWCNPISGHNTLYWYLQNLGQGPELLIRYENEEAVDDSQLPKDRFSAERLKGVDSTLKIQPAELGDSAVYLCASSLEGTGPGELFFGEGSRLTVL.

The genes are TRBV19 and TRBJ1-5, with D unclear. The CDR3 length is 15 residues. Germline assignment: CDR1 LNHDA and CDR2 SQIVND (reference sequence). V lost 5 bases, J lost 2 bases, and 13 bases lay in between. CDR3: CASSSRVVGNQPQHF. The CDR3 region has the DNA TGTGCCAGTAGTTCTCGCGTTGTTGGCAATCAGCCCCAGCATTTT.

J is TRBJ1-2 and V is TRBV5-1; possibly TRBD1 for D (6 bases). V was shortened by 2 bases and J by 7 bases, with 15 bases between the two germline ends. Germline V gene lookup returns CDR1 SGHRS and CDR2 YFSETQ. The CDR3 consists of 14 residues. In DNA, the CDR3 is TGCGCCAGCAGCTTCGACAGGACGAGGGGTGGCTACACCTTC. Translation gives CASSFDRTRGGYTF. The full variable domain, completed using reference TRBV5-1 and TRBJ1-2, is KAGVTQTPRYLIKTRGQQVTLSCSPISGHRSVSWYQQTPGQGLQFLFEYFSETQRNKGNFPGRFSGRQFSNSRSEMNVSTLELGDSALYLCASSFDRTRGGYTFGSGTRLTVV.

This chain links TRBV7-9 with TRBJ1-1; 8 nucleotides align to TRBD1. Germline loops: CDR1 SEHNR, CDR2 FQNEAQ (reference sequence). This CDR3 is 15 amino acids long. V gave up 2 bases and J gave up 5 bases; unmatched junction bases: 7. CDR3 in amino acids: CASSLRTGTGTEAFF. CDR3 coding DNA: TGTGCCAGCAGCTTAAGGACAGGGACAGGTACTGAAGCTTTCTTT.

CDR3 coding DNA: TGTGCCAGCAGCTTAGGGCCAGCGGGGGTAGACAATGAGCAGTTCTTC. Translation: CASSLGPAGVDNEQFF. This chain links TRBV7-9 with TRBJ2-1, with 8 bases lining up with TRBD2. The trim removed 1 base at V and 5 bases at J, leaving 7 bases unmatched. The CDR3 sequence is 16 residues long. Germline V gene data show CDR1 as SEHNR and CDR2 as FQNEAQ (reference sequence). Full variable domain (rest looked up from reference TRBV7-9 and TRBJ2-1): DTGVSQNPRHKITKRGQNVTFRCDPISEHNRLYWYRQTLGQGPEFLTYFQNEAQLEKSRLLSDRFSAERPKGSFSTLEIQRTEQGDSAMYLCASSLGPAGVDNEQFFGPGTRLTVL.

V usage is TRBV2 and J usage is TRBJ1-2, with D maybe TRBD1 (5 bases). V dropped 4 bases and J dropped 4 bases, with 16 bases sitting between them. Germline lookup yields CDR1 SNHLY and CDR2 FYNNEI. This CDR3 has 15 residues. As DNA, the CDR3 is TGTGCCAGCAGTGTAGAGCAGGGAAGGGGCTATGGCTACACCTTC. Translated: CASSVEQGRGYGYTF.

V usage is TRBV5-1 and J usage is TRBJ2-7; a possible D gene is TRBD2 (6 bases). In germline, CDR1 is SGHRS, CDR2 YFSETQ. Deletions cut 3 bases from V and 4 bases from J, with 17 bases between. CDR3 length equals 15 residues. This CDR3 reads CASSSGTGGRYEQYF. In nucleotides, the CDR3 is TGCGCCAGCAGCTCCGGGACCGGGGGACGGTACGAGCAGTACTTC.

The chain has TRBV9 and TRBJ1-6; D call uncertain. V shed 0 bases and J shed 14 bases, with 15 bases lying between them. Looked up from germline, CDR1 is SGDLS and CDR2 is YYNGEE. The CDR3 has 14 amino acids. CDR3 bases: TGTGCCAGCAGCGTAGTAGGGTCGGAAGGCACCCTCCACTTT. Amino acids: CASSVVGSEGTLHF.

The CDR3 nucleotides are TGTGCCAGCAGTTACCGGGGGATTAGCAATCAGCCCCAGCATTTT. It encodes CASSYRGISNQPQHF. The rearrangement joins TRBV6-5 to TRBJ1-5; D is perhaps TRBD1 (5 bases). Germline loops: CDR1 MNHEY, CDR2 SVGAGI. The CDR3 loop spans 15 amino acids. V lost 2 bases, J lost 0 bases, and 8 bases lay in between.

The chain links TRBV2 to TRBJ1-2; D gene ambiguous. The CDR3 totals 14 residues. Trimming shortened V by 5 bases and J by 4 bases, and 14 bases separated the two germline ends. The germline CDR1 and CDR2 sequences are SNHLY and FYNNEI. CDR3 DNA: TGTGCCAGCAGTCCGGTGGGCAGCTCCTATGGCTACACCTTC. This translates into CASSPVGSSYGYTF.

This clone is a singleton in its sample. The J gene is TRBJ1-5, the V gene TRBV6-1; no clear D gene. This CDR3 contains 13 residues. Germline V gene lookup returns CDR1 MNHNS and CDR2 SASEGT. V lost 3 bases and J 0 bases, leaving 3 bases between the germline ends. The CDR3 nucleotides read TGTGCCAGCAGTGACCCTAGCAATCAGCCCCAGCATTTT. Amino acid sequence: CASSDPSNQPQHF.

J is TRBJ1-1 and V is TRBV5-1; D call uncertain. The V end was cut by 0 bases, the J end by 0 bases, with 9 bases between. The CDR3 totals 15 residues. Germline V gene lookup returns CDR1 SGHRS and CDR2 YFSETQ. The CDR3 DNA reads TGCGCCAGCAGCTTGGATCCCGGGATGAACACTGAAGCTTTCTTT. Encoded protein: CASSLDPGMNTEAFF.

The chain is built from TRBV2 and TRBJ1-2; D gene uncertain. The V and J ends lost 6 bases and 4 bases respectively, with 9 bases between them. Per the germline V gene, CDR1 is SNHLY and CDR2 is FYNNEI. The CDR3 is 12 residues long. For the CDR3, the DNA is TGTGCCAGCAGCCCCGAGATCTATGGCTACACCTTC. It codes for CASSPEIYGYTF.

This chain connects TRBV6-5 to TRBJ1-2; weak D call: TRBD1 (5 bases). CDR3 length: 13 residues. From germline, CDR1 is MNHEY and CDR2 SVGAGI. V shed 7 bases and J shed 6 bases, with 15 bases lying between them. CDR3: CASIERGSHGYTF. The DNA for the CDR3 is TGTGCCAGCATTGAGCGGGGGAGCCATGGCTACACCTTC.